One sample yielded the 18 T cell receptor beta chains listed below, sequenced in a study of cytomegalovirus exposure and HLA in healthy donors. Vbeta (60) and Jbeta (13) primers were used in the PCR. Assay used: immunoSEQ multiplex PCR; TCRdb lists only in-frame clones, some missing. The table has approximately 280,000 clones, around 86% seen once. Sequenced: PBMCs. These receptors were taken from a middle-aged man in good health and CMV-seropositive.

The V gene is TRBV27, the J gene TRBJ2-7; a possible D gene is TRBD2 (6 bases). The CDR3 has 16 residues. Germline CDR1 reads MNHEY; CDR2 reads SMNVEV (reference sequence). Between the trimmed V and J ends, which lost 1 base and 0 bases, there was a span of 13 bases. CDR3 sequence: CASSLYGLPLSYEQYF. The CDR3 DNA reads as TGTGCCAGCAGTTTATATGGACTACCTCTCTCCTACGAGCAGTACTTC.

This sequence joins TRBV4-1 and TRBJ2-7; D is perhaps TRBD2 (6 bases). The germline gives CDR1 MGHRA, CDR2 YSYEKL. The CDR3 sequence is 16 residues long. V was clipped by 2 bases and J by 3 bases, with 17 bases between them. As DNA, the CDR3 is TGCGCCAGCAGCCAAAGGGCAGGCCGGGACTTCTACGAGCAGTACTTC. The encoded protein is CASSQRAGRDFYEQYF.

A remark on this clone: The junction departs from germline at one end; a sequencing error may be responsible. The gene calls are TRBV7-9 and TRBJ1-1, with 9 bases aligning to TRBD1. The germline V gene has CDR1 SEHNR and CDR2 FQNEAQ (reference sequence). CDR3 length: 17 residues. CDR3 in DNA: TGTTCCAGCAGCTTAGCTGGGACAGGGTACATGAACACTGAAGCTTTCTTT. Translating it yields CSSSLAGTGYMNTEAFF.

The rearrangement links TRBV28 to TRBJ2-5; TRBD2 aligns across 12 bases. V lost 2 bases to trimming and J lost 5 bases; unmatched junction nucleotides: 9. The CDR3 has 17 amino acids. Germline V lookup: CDR1 MDHEN, CDR2 SYDVKM. The CDR3 loop reads CASSLASGRAGSETQYF. The CDR3, as DNA: TGTGCCAGCAGTTTAGCTAGCGGGAGGGCCGGTAGCGAGACCCAGTACTTC.

The genes are TRBV28 and TRBJ2-3; 8 bases line up with TRBD2. The CDR3 length is 14 residues. J gave up 0 bases and V 6 bases, and 2 bases lay outside the gene matches. Germline-derived CDR1 and CDR2 are MDHEN and SYDVKM. CDR3 in DNA: TGTGCCAGCAGGACTAGCGTTAGCACAGATACGCAGTATTTT. The encoded protein is CASRTSVSTDTQYF.

V is TRBV6-5 and J is TRBJ1-4; unclear D gene. Trimming removed 5 bases at V and 7 bases at J, with 8 bases between. Germline loops: CDR1 MNHEY, CDR2 SVGAGI. The CDR3 runs 12 residues. CDR3 in DNA: TGTGCCAGCAGTCCCGGAGGTGAAAAACTGTTTTTT. Amino acid sequence: CASSPGGEKLFF.

V usage is TRBV6-6 and J usage is TRBJ2-5; a weak D match, TRBD2 (6 bases). The CDR3 runs to 13 residues. The germline V and J ends were trimmed by 8 bases and 2 bases, with 12 bases remaining between them. Germline V gives CDR1 MNHNY, CDR2 SVGAGI (reference sequence). The CDR3 spells CASGGMDQETQYF. CDR3 sequence (DNA): TGTGCCAGCGGGGGGATGGATCAAGAGACCCAGTACTTC.

The chain employs TRBV10-1 and TRBJ2-5, with D perhaps TRBD2 (5 bases). The DNA end favors TRBJ2-7, so the J call may be wrong. The CDR3 totals 13 residues. In germline, CDR1 is WNHNN, CDR2 SYGVQD (reference sequence). The CDR3, as DNA: TGCGCCAGCAGCACCGGGATGGCAGGCGAGCAGTACTTC. Translation: CASSTGMAGEQYF.

The chain carries TRBV10-2 and TRBJ1-2, with D maybe TRBD1 (6 bases). This CDR3 comprises 12 residues. CDR1 is WSHSY, CDR2 SAAADI, per germline. V was pared by 6 bases and J by 3 bases, with 8 bases between. DNA for the CDR3: TGCGCCAGCAGGGACAGCTACTATGGCTACACCTTC. It codes for CASRDSYYGYTF.

V and J are TRBV4-1 and TRBJ2-5, with D tentatively TRBD2 (7 bases). The CDR3 runs to 15 residues. The V end was cut by 2 bases, the J end by 2 bases, with 12 bases between. Per germline, CDR1 MGHRA and CDR2 YSYEKL. This CDR3 reads CASSQRGGQQETQYF. The DNA for the CDR3 is TGCGCCAGCAGCCAAAGGGGGGGGCAGCAAGAGACCCAGTACTTC.

This sequence joins TRBV7-9 and TRBJ2-7; 11 nucleotides match TRBD1. The germline V gene has CDR1 SEHNR and CDR2 FQNEAQ (reference sequence). V trimming: 1 base; J trimming: 4 bases; junction bases outside the gene matches: 9. CDR3 length: 17 amino acids. As DNA, the CDR3 is TGTGCCAGCAGCTTAGAAGTATCGGGACAGGGGGGTTACGAGCAGTACTTC. Protein sequence: CASSLEVSGQGGYEQYF. Drawing the rest from reference TRBV7-9 and TRBJ2-7, the complete variable domain is DTGVSQNPRHKITKRGQNVTFRCDPISEHNRLYWYRQTLGQGPEFLTYFQNEAQLEKSRLLSDRFSAERPKGSFSTLEIQRTEQGDSAMYLCASSLEVSGQGGYEQYFGPGTRLTVT.

V usage is TRBV7-2 and J usage is TRBJ2-5; D possibly corresponds to TRBD2 (6 bases). CDR3 length: 15 amino acids. Trimming shortened V by 0 bases and J by 2 bases, and 10 bases separated the two germline ends. Germline values: CDR1 SGHTA, CDR2 FQGNSA. CDR3 sequence: CASSLAGTLQETQYF. The CDR3 DNA follows: TGTGCCAGCAGCTTAGCTGGGACTTTACAAGAGACCCAGTACTTC.

A word on this clone: Compared with germline, one end of the junction differs, possibly owing to a read error. This chain connects TRBV28 to TRBJ2-7, with 13 bases that match TRBD2. The germline V gene has CDR1 MDHEN and CDR2 SYDVKM. The length of the CDR3 is 14 residues. The CDR3 region has the DNA TGTGCCAGCAGCGGGACTAGCGGGACCTACGAGCAGTGCTTC. Its translation is CASSGTSGTYEQCF.

This clone was observed a few times. This chain joins TRBV27 and TRBJ2-5; TRBD2 is a possible D gene (6 bases). CDR3 size: 20 residues. Looked up from germline, CDR1 is MNHEY and CDR2 is SMNVEV (reference sequence). V was shortened by 2 bases and J by 0 bases, with 25 bases between the two germline ends. The CDR3 sequence: CASSLKIRAGRMLHQETQYF. The CDR3 coding sequence is TGTGCCAGCAGTTTAAAGATTAGGGCGGGAAGAATGTTACACCAAGAGACCCAGTACTTC.

The chain couples TRBV27 to TRBJ2-7; D perhaps matches TRBD2 (6 bases). Germline CDR1 is MNHEY and CDR2 is SMNVEV (reference sequence). Trimming removed 1 base at V and 0 bases at J, with 10 bases between. The CDR3 has 15 residues. The DNA of the CDR3 is TGTGCCAGCAGTTTATGGGGGGAGGTCTCCTACGAGCAGTACTTC. It specifies CASSLWGEVSYEQYF.

This clone showed up just a few times. This CDR3 reads CSVLRIGERHTNTEAFF. CDR3 in DNA: TGCAGCGTGCTCAGAATTGGAGAACGGCATACGAACACTGAAGCTTTCTTT. The chain is built from TRBV29-1 and TRBJ1-1; D is unclear. The CDR3 length is 17 residues. The ends were cut back, 6 bases at V and 1 base at J, with 24 bases in the middle. The germline CDR1 and CDR2 sequences are SQVTM and ANQGSEA.

This clone was counted between two and nine times. The chain couples TRBV5-8 to TRBJ2-7; no clear D. CDR1 and CDR2 from the germline V gene are SGHTS and YDEGEE. The CDR3 is made up of 13 amino acids. Trimming took 0 bases from V and 2 from J, leaving 6 bases between them. Here the CDR3 DNA reads TGTGCCAGCAGCTTGGGTCTTCCCTACGAGCAGTACTTC. As protein: CASSLGLPYEQYF.

The chain has TRBV19 and TRBJ2-5, with D possibly being TRBD1 (5 bases). The last part of the DNA fits TRBJ2-7 better; the J call may be wrong. CDR3 length: 12 residues. CDR1 LNHDA and CDR2 SQIVND come from the germline V gene (reference sequence). The CDR3 loop reads CASSISGYEQYF. As DNA, the CDR3 is TGTGCCAGTAGTATATCAGGGTACGAGCAGTACTTC.